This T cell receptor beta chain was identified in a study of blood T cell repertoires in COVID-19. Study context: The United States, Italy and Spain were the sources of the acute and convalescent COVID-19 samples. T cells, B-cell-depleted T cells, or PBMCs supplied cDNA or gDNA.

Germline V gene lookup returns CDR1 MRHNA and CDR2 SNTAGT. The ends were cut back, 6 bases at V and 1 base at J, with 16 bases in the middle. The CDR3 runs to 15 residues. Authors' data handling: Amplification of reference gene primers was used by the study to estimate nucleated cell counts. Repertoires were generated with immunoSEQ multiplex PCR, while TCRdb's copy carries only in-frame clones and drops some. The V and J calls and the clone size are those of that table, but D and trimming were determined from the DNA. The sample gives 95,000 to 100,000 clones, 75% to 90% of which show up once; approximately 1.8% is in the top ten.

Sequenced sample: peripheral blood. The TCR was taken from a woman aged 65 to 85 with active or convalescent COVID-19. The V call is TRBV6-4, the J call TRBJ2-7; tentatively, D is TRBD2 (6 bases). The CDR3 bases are TGTGCCAGCAGGGCCTCGCGGGAAACATCCTACGAGCAGTACTTC. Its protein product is CASRASRETSYEQYF.